This section outlines one T cell receptor beta chain sequence together with its context. Its specificity is unknown. Autoimmune disease history or systemic immunosuppression was exclusionary. These data are taken from a study of OX40 agonist ivuxolimab in advanced cancers. In the study overall: Patients were dosed with the agonistic anti-OX40 (CD134) antibody ivuxolimab. Study-level points and caveats: Not determined was the antigen specificity of the expanded peripheral T cells. With doses of 0.1 to 3.0 mg/kg, CD4+ and CD8+ blood T cells had undergone clonal expansion by week 6.

Assay used: immunoSEQ multiplex PCR; TCRdb lists only in-frame clones, some missing. The sample lists some 74,000 clones, roughly 86% occurring once. The receptor's source is an adult with an advanced solid tumor such as melanoma, head and neck, liver or kidney cancer. The sequences come from CD4+ or CD8+ T cells sorted from blood, collected in a trial of the OX40 agonist ivuxolimab.

In DNA form, the CDR3 reads TGCACCAGCAGGAGGAAGTACCCACCGGGTGAGCAGTTCTTC. This sequence encodes CTSRRKYPPGEQFF. The chain links TRBV1 to TRBJ2-1; the table assigns TRBD2, which was not confirmed against the DNA. TRBV1 is an annotated pseudogene. CDR3 length equals 14 residues.